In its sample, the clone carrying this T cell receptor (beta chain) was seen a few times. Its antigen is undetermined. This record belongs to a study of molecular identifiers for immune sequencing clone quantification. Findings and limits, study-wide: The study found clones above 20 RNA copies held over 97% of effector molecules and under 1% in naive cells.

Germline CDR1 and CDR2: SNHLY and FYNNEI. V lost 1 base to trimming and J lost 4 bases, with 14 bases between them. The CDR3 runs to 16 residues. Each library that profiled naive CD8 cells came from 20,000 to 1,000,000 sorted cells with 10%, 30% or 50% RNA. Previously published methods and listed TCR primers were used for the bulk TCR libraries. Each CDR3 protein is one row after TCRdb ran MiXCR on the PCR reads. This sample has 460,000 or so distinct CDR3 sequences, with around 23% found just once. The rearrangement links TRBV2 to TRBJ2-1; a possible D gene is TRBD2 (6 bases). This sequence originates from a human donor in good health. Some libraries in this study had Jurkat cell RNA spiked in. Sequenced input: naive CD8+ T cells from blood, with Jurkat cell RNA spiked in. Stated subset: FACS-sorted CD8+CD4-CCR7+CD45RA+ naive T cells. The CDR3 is CASSEEGIGGYNEQFF. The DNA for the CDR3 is TGTGCCAGCAGTGAAGAGGGGATAGGAGGGTACAATGAGCAGTTCTTC.